This T cell receptor (beta chain) was identified in a study of PD-1 blockade in classical Hodgkin lymphoma. Libraries were prepared by immunoSEQ multiplex PCR; TCRdb keeps only in-frame clonotypes and omits some of them. In the table there are approximately 100,000 clones, around nine tenths of which are singletons. This clone was recorded only once. In germline, CDR1 is SGHRS, CDR2 YFSETQ. The V gene lost 1 base and the J gene lost 1 base, with 2 bases spanning the gap. The CDR3 totals 12 residues. In every patient, relapse followed autologous stem cell transplantation, while exposure to brentuximab vedotin differed. Complete response, partial response or progressive disease constituted the best responses recorded.

The clonotype was recovered from a human donor with classical Hodgkin lymphoma. The chain recombines TRBV5-1 with TRBJ1-1, with D uncertain. This specimen consisted of peripheral blood mononuclear cells (PBMCs), obtained before the second cycle of nivolumab. The CDR3 loop is CASSLTNTEAFF. The CDR3 DNA reads TGCGCCAGCAGCTTGACGAACACTGAAGCTTTCTTT. The full variable domain, in which reference TRBV5-1 and TRBJ1-1 provide the parts outside the CDR3, is KAGVTQTPRYLIKTRGQQVTLSCSPISGHRSVSWYQQTPGQGLQFLFEYFSETQRNKGNFPGRFSGRQFSNSRSEMNVSTLELGDSALYLCASSLTNTEAFFGQGTRLTVV.